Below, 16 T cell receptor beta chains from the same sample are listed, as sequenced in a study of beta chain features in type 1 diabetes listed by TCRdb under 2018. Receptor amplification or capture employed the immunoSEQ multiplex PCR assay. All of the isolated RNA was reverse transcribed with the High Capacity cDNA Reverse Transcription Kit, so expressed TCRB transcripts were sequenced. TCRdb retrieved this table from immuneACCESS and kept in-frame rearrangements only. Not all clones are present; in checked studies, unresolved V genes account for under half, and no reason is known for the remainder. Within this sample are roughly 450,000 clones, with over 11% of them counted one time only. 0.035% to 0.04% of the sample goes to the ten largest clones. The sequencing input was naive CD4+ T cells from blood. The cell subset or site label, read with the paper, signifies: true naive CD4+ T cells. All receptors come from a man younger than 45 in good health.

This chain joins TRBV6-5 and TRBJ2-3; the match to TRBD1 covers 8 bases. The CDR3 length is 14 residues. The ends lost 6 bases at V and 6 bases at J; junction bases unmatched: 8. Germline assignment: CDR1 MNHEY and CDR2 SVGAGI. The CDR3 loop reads CASRDRVKADTQYF. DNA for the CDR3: TGTGCCAGCAGGGACAGGGTGAAGGCGGATACGCAGTATTTT.

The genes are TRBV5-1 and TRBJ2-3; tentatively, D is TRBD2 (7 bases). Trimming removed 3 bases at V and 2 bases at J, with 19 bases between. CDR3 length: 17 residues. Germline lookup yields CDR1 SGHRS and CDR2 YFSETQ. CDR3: CASSSTRRAGHTDTQYF. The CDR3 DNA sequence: TGCGCCAGCAGCTCCACCCGCCGAGCGGGACACACAGATACGCAGTATTTT.

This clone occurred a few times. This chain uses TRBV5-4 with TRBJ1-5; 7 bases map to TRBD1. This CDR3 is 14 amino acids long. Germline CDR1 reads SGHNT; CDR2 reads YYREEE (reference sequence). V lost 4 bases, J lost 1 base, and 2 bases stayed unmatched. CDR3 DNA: TGTGCCAGCAGCATACAGGGGAGCAATCAGCCCCAGCATTTT. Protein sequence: CASSIQGSNQPQHF.

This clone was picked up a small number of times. The CDR3 DNA sequence: TGCGCCAGCAGCTTGGCCGGGGCTACCTCTGGGGCCAACGTCCTGACTTTC. It is translated as CASSLAGATSGANVLTF. This rearrangement joins TRBV5-1 to TRBJ2-6; the D call may be TRBD1 or TRBD2 (5 bases each). The CDR3 runs to 17 residues. Trimming shortened V by 0 bases and J by 0 bases, and 10 bases separated the two germline ends. Germline CDR1 and CDR2: SGHRS and YFSETQ.

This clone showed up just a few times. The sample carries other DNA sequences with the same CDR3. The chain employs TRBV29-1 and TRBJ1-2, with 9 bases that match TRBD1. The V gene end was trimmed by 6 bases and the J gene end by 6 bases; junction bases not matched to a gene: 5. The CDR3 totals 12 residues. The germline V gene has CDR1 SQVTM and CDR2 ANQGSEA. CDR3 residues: CSVRDRVHGYTF. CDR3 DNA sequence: TGCAGCGTAAGGGACAGGGTTCATGGCTACACCTTC.

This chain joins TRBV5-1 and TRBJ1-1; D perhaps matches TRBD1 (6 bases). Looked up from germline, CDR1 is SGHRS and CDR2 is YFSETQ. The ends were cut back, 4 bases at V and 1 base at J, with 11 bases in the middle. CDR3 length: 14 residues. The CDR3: CASSPGQGNTEAFF. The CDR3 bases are TGCGCCAGCAGCCCGGGACAAGGGAACACTGAAGCTTTCTTT.

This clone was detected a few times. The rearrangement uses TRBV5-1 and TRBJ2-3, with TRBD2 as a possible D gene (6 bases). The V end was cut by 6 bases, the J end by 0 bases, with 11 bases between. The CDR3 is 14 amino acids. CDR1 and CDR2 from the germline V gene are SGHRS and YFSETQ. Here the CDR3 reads CASTGGPSTDTQYF. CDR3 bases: TGCGCCAGCACCGGGGGTCCTAGCACAGATACGCAGTATTTT.

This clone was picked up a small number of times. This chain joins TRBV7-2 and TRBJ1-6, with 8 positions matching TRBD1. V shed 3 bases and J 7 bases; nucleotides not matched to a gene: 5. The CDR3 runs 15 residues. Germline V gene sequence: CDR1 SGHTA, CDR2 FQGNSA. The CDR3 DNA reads TGTGCCAGCAGCTTCAACGGACAGGGAAATTCACCCCTCCACTTT. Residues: CASSFNGQGNSPLHF.

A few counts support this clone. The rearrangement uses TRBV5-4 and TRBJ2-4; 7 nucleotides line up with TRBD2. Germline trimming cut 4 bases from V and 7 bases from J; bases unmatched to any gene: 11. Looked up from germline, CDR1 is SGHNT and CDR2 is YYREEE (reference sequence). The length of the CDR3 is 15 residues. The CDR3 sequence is CASSPAGLGGNIQYF. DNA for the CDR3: TGTGCCAGCAGCCCCGCAGGACTAGGTGGGAACATTCAGTACTTC. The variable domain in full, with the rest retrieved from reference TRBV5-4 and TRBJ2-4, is ETGVTQSPTHLIKTRGQQVTLRCSSQSGHNTVSWYQQALGQGPQFIFQYYREEENGRGNFPPRFSGLQFPNYSSELNVNALELDDSALYLCASSPAGLGGNIQYFGAGTRLSVL.

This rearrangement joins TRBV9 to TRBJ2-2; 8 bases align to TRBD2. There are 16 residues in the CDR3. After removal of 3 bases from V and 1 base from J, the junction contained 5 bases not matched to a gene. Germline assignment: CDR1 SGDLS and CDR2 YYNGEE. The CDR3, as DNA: TGTGCCAGCAGCGCCCCGGGGGGGAAGAACACCGGGGAGCTGTTTTTT. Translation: CASSAPGGKNTGELFF.

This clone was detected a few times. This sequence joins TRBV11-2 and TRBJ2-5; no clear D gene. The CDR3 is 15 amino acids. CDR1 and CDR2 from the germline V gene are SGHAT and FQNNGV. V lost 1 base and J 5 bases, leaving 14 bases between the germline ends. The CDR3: CASSLAIFGRETQYF. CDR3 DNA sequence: TGTGCCAGCAGCTTAGCTATCTTTGGACGGGAGACCCAGTACTTC.

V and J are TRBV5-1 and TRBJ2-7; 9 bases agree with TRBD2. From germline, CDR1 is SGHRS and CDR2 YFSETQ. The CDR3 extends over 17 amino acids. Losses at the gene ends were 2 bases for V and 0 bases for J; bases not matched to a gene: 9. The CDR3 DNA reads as TGCGCCAGCAGCTTAGCTAGCGGGGTAACTACCTCCTACGAGCAGTACTTC. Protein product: CASSLASGVTTSYEQYF.

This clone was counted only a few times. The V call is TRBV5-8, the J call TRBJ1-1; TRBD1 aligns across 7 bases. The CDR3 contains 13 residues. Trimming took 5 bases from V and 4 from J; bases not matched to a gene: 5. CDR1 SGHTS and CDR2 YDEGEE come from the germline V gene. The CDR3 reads CASREYRGTEAFF. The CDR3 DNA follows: TGTGCCAGCAGGGAATACAGGGGCACTGAAGCTTTCTTT.

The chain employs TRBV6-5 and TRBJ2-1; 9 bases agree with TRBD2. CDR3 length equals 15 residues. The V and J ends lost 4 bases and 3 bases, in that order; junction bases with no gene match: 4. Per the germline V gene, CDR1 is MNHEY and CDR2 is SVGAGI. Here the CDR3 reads CASSSGTSNYNEQFF. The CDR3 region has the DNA TGTGCCAGCAGTTCCGGGACTAGCAACTACAATGAGCAGTTCTTC.

This CDR3 reads CASSTTGGQDTQYF. The DNA of the CDR3 is TGTGCCAGCTCAACTACGGGGGGGCAAGATACGCAGTATTTT. The V gene is TRBV18, the J gene TRBJ2-3; TRBD2 matches 8 bases. V dropped 5 bases and J dropped 5; count of bases not matched to a gene: 6. This CDR3 is built from 14 residues. The germline V gene encodes CDR1 KGHSH and CDR2 LQKENI.

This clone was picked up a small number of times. The CDR3 nucleotides are TGCGCCAGCAGCTCCCCCGGGACAGGGGGCAACATTCAGTACTTC. Its protein is CASSSPGTGGNIQYF. The chain joins TRBV5-1 to TRBJ2-4, with TRBD1 matching over 12 bases. CDR1 is SGHRS, CDR2 YFSETQ, per germline. This CDR3 spans 15 amino acids. The junction had 5 bases not matched to a gene; V was cut back by 3 bases and J by 7 bases. The variable domain in full, with the rest retrieved from reference TRBV5-1 and TRBJ2-4, is KAGVTQTPRYLIKTRGQQVTLSCSPISGHRSVSWYQQTPGQGLQFLFEYFSETQRNKGNFPGRFSGRQFSNSRSEMNVSTLELGDSALYLCASSSPGTGGNIQYFGAGTRLSVL.